The rows below give T cell receptor beta chains drawn from one sample of a study of regulatory T cells in long-lasting Graves disease. In TCRdb, the multiplex PCR reads were re-called with MiXCR into one record per CDR3 protein. The sample yields approximately 380,000 distinct CDR3 sequences, less than 25% seen once. The sample in question was peripheral blood mononuclear cells (PBMCs), obtained when the disease was refractory, from a patient treated with antithyroid drugs. The source is a female donor with Graves disease. CDR3s include the opening cysteine and the closing phenylalanine or tryptophan. Fields, in order: J gene, V gene, D gene, clone size, CDR3 length, CDR3 DNA, CDR3 protein. The D gene is left open where the match is weak. Clone size, where shown, is once, few, many, or a class for clones that have expanded.

TRBJ2-5,TRBV11-2,TRBD2,many,16,TGTGCCAGCAGCCCCTCCCTAGCGGGGGTTAAAGAGACCCAGTACTTC,CASSPSLAGVKETQYF
TRBJ2-6,TRBV27,TRBD1,.,17,TGTGCCAGCACCACCGGGACAGGGGTCTCTGGGGCCAACGTCCTGACTTTC,CASTTGTGVSGANVLTF
TRBJ2-7,TRBV10-3,TRBD2,.,13,TGTGCCGCCAGAGGCCGGGGGGGCTTCGAGCAGTACTTC,CAARGRGGFEQYF
TRBJ2-1,TRBV11-2,TRBD2,many,16,TGTGCCAGCAGCTTACGCTCTAGCGGGAGTTACAATGAGCAGTTCTTC,CASSLRSSGSYNEQFF
TRBJ1-2,TRBV6-1,.,.,13,TGTGCCAGCAGTGACAGGCCCCTCTATGGCTACACCTTC,CASSDRPLYGYTF
TRBJ1-6,TRBV19,.,few,16,TGTGCCCGCTACACTCCGAGGTCGACCTCCCCTTCACCCCTCCACTTT,CARYTPRSTSPSPLHF
TRBJ1-3,TRBV6-2/TRBV6-3,.,.,15,TGTGCCAGCAAGCCAGGAACAACCTCTGGAAACGCCATATATTTT,CASKPGTTSGNAIYF
TRBJ2-6,TRBV6-1,.,many,18,TGTGCCAGCAGTCCTTATACTCCAGGGATCCCTGGGGCCAACGTCCTGACTTTC,CASSPYTPGIPGANVLTF
TRBJ2-1,TRBV30,.,.,13,TGTGCCTGGAGTAGGAACACTTACAATGAGCAGTTCTTC,CAWSRNTYNEQFF
TRBJ1-2,TRBV18,.,.,16,TGTGCCAGCTCACCCCCCTCCGCAGGGGCGAACTATGGCTACACCTTC,CASSPPSAGANYGYTF
TRBJ1-1,TRBV14,.,many,15,TGTGCCAGCAGCCAAGATACAGGCCTAGGGACTGAAGCTTTCTTT,CASSQDTGLGTEAFF
TRBJ1-5,TRBV3-1,.,many,14,TGTGCCAGCAGCCAAGACACAGGAGACCAGCCCCAGCATTTT,CASSQDTGDQPQHF
TRBJ1-1,TRBV29-1,.,few,9,TGCAGCGTTTCGGATGGAGCTTTCTTT,CSVSDGAFF
TRBJ1-1,TRBV11-2,.,many,14,TGTGCCAGCAGCCGACCGGGACTGAACACTGAAGCTTTCTTT,CASSRPGLNTEAFF
TRBJ1-1,TRBV27,.,.,14,TGTGCCAGCAGTGCGGGACAAATGAACACTGAAGCTTTCTTT,CASSAGQMNTEAFF
TRBJ1-1,TRBV28,TRBD1,many,14,TGTGCCAGCAGGGTGGGACAGGCCGTTGATAAAGCTTTCTTT,CASRVGQAVDKAFF